One sample yielded the 17 T cell receptor beta chains listed below, sequenced in a study of blood T cells in healthy people across ages. Primed by a sample-barcoded 5' primer and a J-beta primer mix, a second PCR proceeded for about 7 to 12 cycles. A single record per CDR3 protein comes from TCRdb applying MiXCR to the 5' RACE reads. The sample lists fewer than 1.5 million distinct CDR3 sequences; about 40% were seen once. Sequenced: blood. Receptors were obtained from a young woman in good health.

The rearrangement links TRBV20-1 to TRBJ2-1, with 12 bases that match TRBD2. CDR1 and CDR2 (germline): DFQATT, SNEGSKA (reference sequence). There are 15 residues in the CDR3. The trim removed 1 base at V and 7 bases at J, leaving 5 bases unmatched. CDR3 sequence reads: CSARAMLAGGNEQFF. DNA for the CDR3: TGCAGTGCTAGAGCCATGCTAGCGGGAGGGAATGAGCAGTTCTTC.

The chain is built from TRBV10-3 and TRBJ1-1; weak D call: TRBD1 (6 bases). The germline V and J ends were trimmed by 2 bases and 1 base, with 14 bases remaining between them. CDR3 length: 16 amino acids. Looked up from germline, CDR1 is ENHRY and CDR2 is SYGVKD. The CDR3 is CAISEGGTNRNTEAFF. The CDR3 DNA is TGTGCCATCAGTGAGGGGGGGACAAACCGGAACACTGAAGCTTTCTTT.

This clonotype was seen many times. The chain is built from TRBV20-1 and TRBJ1-2, with D maybe TRBD1 (5 bases). This CDR3 has 13 amino acids. CDR1 and CDR2 (germline): DFQATT, SNEGSKA (reference sequence). V was clipped by 6 bases and J by 6 bases, with 17 bases between them. DNA of the CDR3: TGCAGTGCCATTGAGGCAGGGCGGGATGGCTACACCTTC. Residues: CSAIEAGRDGYTF.

This chain links TRBV19 with TRBJ2-7, with D possibly matching TRBD2 (5 bases). Germline CDR1 is LNHDA and CDR2 is SQIVND (reference sequence). Trimming removed 6 bases at V and 1 base at J, with 13 bases between. The CDR3 runs 14 residues. CDR3 DNA sequence: TGTGCCAGTAGCACAGAAGGGAGTTCCTACGAGCAGTACTTC. Encoded protein: CASSTEGSSYEQYF.

This clonotype was seen more than once but under ten times. The V and J genes are TRBV25-1 and TRBJ1-4; 9 nucleotides align to TRBD1. The V segment lost 8 bases and the J segment 8 bases; nucleotides outside the gene matches: 9. This CDR3 has 14 amino acids. Germline CDR1 MGHDK, CDR2 SYGVNS. CDR3 region: CASGGQGRVEKLFF. The CDR3 DNA reads as TGTGCCAGCGGGGGACAGGGTCGGGTGGAAAAACTGTTTTTT.

This clonotype was counted a few times. A junction boundary mismatches the germline segment, possibly from a read error. This chain connects TRBV12-3 or TRBV12-4 to TRBJ1-5; possibly TRBD1 for D (5 bases). The CDR3 contains 13 residues. CDR3: CASSLGTAQPQHF. The CDR3 coding sequence is TGTGCCAGCAGCTTAGGGACCGCCCAGCCCCAGCATTTT.

Note on this clonotype: Relative to the germline gene, one junction end is altered; a read error may explain this. The rearrangement joins TRBV29-1 to TRBJ1-1, with a weak D call TRBD1 (6 bases). The CDR3 consists of 12 residues. In germline, CDR1 is SQVTM, CDR2 ANQGSEA. The CDR3, as DNA: TGCAGCGTTTTACAGGGTAGTACTGAGGCTTTCTTT. Protein product: CSVLQGSTEAFF.

This clonotype was seen ten or more times. This rearrangement joins TRBV4-1 to TRBJ2-7, with 7 bases that match TRBD2. Germline loops: CDR1 MGHRA, CDR2 YSYEKL. V was pared by 3 bases and J by 4 bases, with 3 bases of the junction left unmatched. The CDR3 totals 13 residues. The CDR3 sequence: CASSQSGVYEQYF. The CDR3 DNA reads as TGCGCCAGCAGCCAGAGCGGGGTTTACGAGCAGTACTTC.

This chain connects TRBV6-1 to TRBJ1-5; unclear D gene. Germline-derived CDR1 and CDR2 are MNHNS and SASEGT. CDR3 length equals 10 residues. V dropped 8 bases and J dropped 12 bases, with 11 bases sitting between them. CDR3 loop: CASSHQVQHF. CDR3 in DNA: TGTGCCAGCTCACACCAGGTCCAGCATTTT.

The V gene is TRBV3-1, the J gene TRBJ2-4; D is possibly TRBD2 (7 bases). The CDR3 is made up of 17 amino acids. Germline V gene lookup returns CDR1 LGHDT and CDR2 YNNKEL (reference sequence). V was cut by 1 base and J by 0 bases, with 13 bases left in between. The CDR3 here is CASSQGGGALAKNIQYF. The CDR3 DNA sequence: TGTGCCAGCAGCCAAGGGGGGGGGGCCCTAGCCAAAAACATTCAGTACTTC.

This clonotype has only a few counts. V gene TRBV5-1 combines with J gene TRBJ1-1; 10 bases line up with TRBD1. The germline V gene has CDR1 SGHRS and CDR2 YFSETQ. CDR3 length: 15 residues. Trimming took 4 bases from V and 6 from J; bases not matched to a gene: 9. The DNA for the CDR3 is TGCGCCAGCAGCGCAGGACAGGGGGACGTCGCTGAAGCTTTCTTT. As protein: CASSAGQGDVAEAFF.

This chain uses TRBV20-1 with TRBJ2-2, with 9 bases that match TRBD2. The germline V gene encodes CDR1 DFQATT and CDR2 SNEGSKA (reference sequence). The CDR3 has 14 amino acids. The trim removed 7 bases at V and 7 bases at J, leaving 10 bases unmatched. The CDR3: CSGGLAGAGGELFF. The CDR3 DNA is TGCAGTGGGGGATTAGCGGGAGCGGGCGGGGAGCTGTTTTTT.

The rearrangement joins TRBV20-1 to TRBJ2-7; 7 bases match TRBD2. The germline V gene has CDR1 DFQATT and CDR2 SNEGSKA (reference sequence). Trimming cost V 5 bases and J 3 bases; bases outside gene matches: 10. CDR3 length: 14 residues. CDR3 nucleotide sequence: TGCAGTGCTTTCCCCGGAAAGCGGGACTACGAGCAGTACTTC. Residues: CSAFPGKRDYEQYF.

In its sample, this clonotype was seen a few times. This chain links TRBV12-3 or TRBV12-4 with TRBJ2-3; D perhaps matches TRBD2 (6 bases). V shed 10 bases and J shed 0 bases, with 17 bases lying between them. The CDR3 totals 15 residues. The CDR3 sequence: CATDWFAGSTDTQYF. CDR3 in DNA: TGTGCCACCGACTGGTTTGCGGGGAGCACAGATACGCAGTATTTT.

The V call is TRBV25-1, the J call TRBJ2-7, with a possible D match to TRBD1 (6 bases). Germline loops: CDR1 MGHDK, CDR2 SYGVNS. V was cut by 3 bases and J by 1 base, with 19 bases left in between. The length of the CDR3 is 17 residues. In DNA, the CDR3 is TGTGCCAGCAGTGACGCCCCGGGGAGAAGGGGGTCCTACGAGCAGTACTTC. This codes for CASSDAPGRRGSYEQYF.

The chain links TRBV6-1 to TRBJ2-2; the D gene is possibly TRBD2 (5 bases). Trimming cost V 5 bases and J 4 bases, with 17 bases left between them. The CDR3 runs 16 residues. CDR1 is MNHNS, CDR2 SASEGT, per germline. DNA for the CDR3: TGTGCCAGCAGTCGAAAGGAGAGGGCCGGCACCGGGGAGCTGTTTTTT. Amino acids: CASSRKERAGTGELFF.

This clonotype was detected a few times. The chain recombines TRBV7-2 with TRBJ2-1; 12 bases agree with TRBD2. Trimming cost V 5 bases and J 6 bases; bases outside gene matches: 8. The germline gives CDR1 SGHTA, CDR2 FQGNSA. The CDR3 spans 16 residues. The CDR3 region is CASSPTATSGGNEQFF. The CDR3 coding sequence is TGTGCCAGCAGCCCCACCGCGACTAGCGGGGGCAATGAGCAGTTCTTC. Complete variable domain (other parts from reference TRBV7-2 and TRBJ2-1): GAGVSQSPSNKVTEKGKDVELRCDPISGHTALYWYRQSLGQGLEFLIYFQGNSAPDKSGLPSDRFSAERTGGSVSTLTIQRTQQEDSAVYLCASSPTATSGGNEQFFGPGTRLTVL.